This T cell receptor (beta chain) was captured by sequencing in a study of cytomegalovirus exposure and HLA in healthy donors (dated by TCRdb to between 2016 and 2019). About the full investigation: In an earlier analysis of 587 of the donors, 276 Gb of sequence data and 117 million unique TCR beta sequences from 150 million to 200 million T cells were reported. An early release covering some 640 HLA-typed donors comprised approximately 290 gigabases of sequencing data and about 90 million unique TCR sequences. Of the 300 to 500 genotyped donors, over 80% were placed in the genetic ancestry cluster associated with self-reported Caucasian donors. The study was designed to test whether signatures of past pathogen exposure could be identified by cataloging public T cell receptors. Using immunosequencing, the study profiled T cell repertoires from roughly 650 subjects and related those repertoires to cytomegalovirus serostatus. A separate validation cohort of 100 to 150 different subjects was used in addition to the 666-subject first cohort. High-throughput TCR immunosequencing, statistical association of individual TCRs with disease status, and machine learning were combined to predict cytomegalovirus infection status. A later analysis re-analyzed previously published TCR beta repertoires from 660 or so donors and added high-resolution HLA genotyping to study TCR occurrence patterns. Rather than drawing on any new phenotypic data, the later analysis identified candidate immune exposures from TCR beta sequences and the way those sequences occurred across donors. An earlier analysis of around 580 of the donors used high-throughput TCR beta sequencing to judge whether each TCR beta V gene segment behaved as functional or pseudogenic. Alongside the repertoire data, information on donor age, sex, ethnicity and CMV serostatus was compiled. Genome-wide SNP genotypes for about 60% of the roughly 670 donors were used in a later genetic analysis, which treated that subset as a discovery cohort. Every discovery cohort repertoire had been produced on one sequencing platform. HLA typing included class I and class II loci at four-digit resolution. Typing coverage varied by locus: about 620-630 donors for A, B, C, DRB1 and DQB1; roughly 560 for DQA1; around 610 for DPA1; fewer than 480 for DPB1. Roughly 5 DR-DQ haplotypes were handled as single units for association and clustering, since linkage in the cohort was strong. Among almost 400 genotyped donors of the cohort, an average of approximately 240,000 unique TCR beta nucleotide sequences were sequenced per donor, roughly 20% of them non-productive. Paper-wide results and their limitations: The authors suggested that the approach could potentially be generalized to other disease states and immunological phenotypes. Linkage disequilibrium might explain the correlated functional status among segregating V segments, but an unknown experimental factor could not be ruled out. This cohort had only TCR beta chains sequenced, and the lack of alpha or paired-chain data limited which features could be detected. The classifier was reported to diagnose cytomegalovirus status with high specificity and sensitivity in both the original and validation cohorts. A later analysis associated about 17,000 TCR beta sequences with specific HLA alleles at a false discovery rate of 0.05. The only immune exposure information available for the cohort was CMV serostatus. In a later analysis, HLA-associated TCR beta chains showed more clonal expansion and lower generation probabilities than non-associated chains that were equally common. The study listed 150 to 200 TCR beta chains as associated with cytomegalovirus. Most TCR sequences were seen in very few donors, while some public TCRs were found in many individuals. When HLA alleles, especially DR and DQ, strongly co-occurred, TCR associations were difficult to assign to individual alleles. A further reported finding was that TCR beta sequences accurately predicted the HLA-A and HLA-B alleles for most subjects in the first cohort. Several of the top co-occurrence clusters appeared to be linked to parvovirus B19, influenza, CMV and Epstein-Barr virus, according to a later analysis. A later analysis found that TCR association rates varied across HLA loci, with DRB1 alleles showing the most associated TCRs and HLA-C alleles the fewest. A cluster of highly shared sequence variants was judged likely to represent a technical artifact of the sequencing pipeline. Because some donors lacked HLA typing at each locus, the association tests relied only on the typed subset. Presence/absence analyses assumed roughly uniform sequencing depth across donors, an assumption that may not hold. Broadly in line with IMGT annotations, most TCR beta V segments showed up in productive rearrangements about 90% or about 30% of the time in an earlier analysis of 450 to 750 of the donors. Most CMV-associated TCR beta chains appeared to be HLA-restricted in a later analysis, and the HLA associations seemed to be driven largely by CMV exposure. A few of the identified cytomegalovirus-associated TCR beta chains were confirmed in vitro to be specific for cytomegalovirus antigens. A later genetic analysis associated a missense DCLRE1C variant with V-gene and J-gene trimming of TCR beta chains, and an independent cohort replicated the association. Because the 87-base-pair reads could not distinguish some IMGT-functional V segments, including TRBV6-2 and TRBV6-3, those segments were excluded. A later genetic analysis reported fewer N-insertions in productive TCRs among donors in an Asian-associated ancestry cluster than the approximately 700-donor mean. The earlier analysis of nearly 600 of the donors excluded roughly 17 rarely observed V segments, including chromosome 9 orphons, because counts were too low.

The library was prepared using the immunoSEQ multiplex PCR assay. For the multiplex PCR, a mixture combining 60 forward primers for TCR Vbeta segments and 13 reverse primers for TCR Jbeta segments was used. The CDR3 region of rearranged TCR beta genes was amplified from genomic DNA with a multiplex PCR assay. On the Illumina HiSeq System, the amplified TCR beta libraries were sequenced as 87-base-pair reads. Per the original workflow: Across the roughly 640 repertoires, a later analysis counted tens of millions of unique TCR beta chains, about 10 million of which were shared by at least two donors. To remove PCR and sequencing errors, raw reads were error-corrected and collapsed into unique sequences using a nearest-neighbor algorithm that merged closely related sequences. To assign V, D and J gene segments, CDR3 sequences were aligned to IMGT reference sequences. For a sequence to be retained, a match of at least six nucleotides to both a V gene segment and a J gene segment was required. Rearrangements were classified as productive when the CDR3 lacked stop codons and remained in frame with V and J, and all other rearrangements were classified as non-productive. Following IMGT convention, CDR3 was defined as the stretch from the second conserved V-encoded cysteine up to the conserved J-encoded phenylalanine. In an earlier analysis of more than 550 of the donors, sequences lacking an unambiguous match to a single V gene segment were excluded. In an earlier analysis of several hundred of the donors, a V segment was called functional when productive rearrangements were above 56.7%, and segregating when the standard deviation between donors exceeded 5%. A statistical classification framework was developed to diagnose cytomegalovirus status using the catalog of TCR beta chain sequences. V and J gene assignment, in a later analysis, came from comparing TCR nucleotide sequences with IMGT/GENE-DB human TR gene sequences. A later analysis assigned CDR3 sequences and most-parsimonious VDJ recombination scenarios with the TCRdist pipeline. In a later analysis, each TCR beta chain was defined by its CDR3 amino acid sequence together with its V-gene family, and reads lacking a unique V-gene family were excluded. In a later analysis, 550 to 650 highly shared, low-generation-probability nucleotide sequences were removed to address suspected cross-contamination and a sequencing artifact. A later analysis calculated a clonal expansion index for each public chain from normalized within-repertoire ranks of inferred template counts. In a later analysis, generation probabilities were computed using a VDJ recombination model fitted to out-of-frame rearrangements, and the results were checked against IGoR. A later analysis scored TCR-TCR, TCR-HLA and TCR-CMV co-occurrence with hypergeometric tests, applying a repertoire-size bias correction to TCR pairs. To estimate false discovery rates, a later analysis permuted the HLA or CMV assignments 20 times. In a later analysis, co-occurring TCRs were grouped with DBSCAN, and TCRdist sequence similarity was added when clustering was performed within HLA-allele-positive subsets. For co-occurrence clustering, repertoires with fewer than 30,000 or more than 120,000 public chains were excluded, along with a handful of repertoires with anomalous nucleotide sharing. The source is immuneACCESS, and TCRdb retained only in-frame sequences with V and J called. Part of the clones is not carried over; for the studies checked, unresolved V genes explain less than half of this, and the remainder is unexplained. That table supplies the V and J calls and clone size; D and trimming were determined from the DNA. The sample table records roughly 100,000 clones; about 79% of these occur just once. The ten top clones hold 5.8% of the sample.

The cohort consisted of 600 to 750 healthy bone marrow donors. At the time of sampling, every cohort member was nominally healthy, though immune exposures that went unrecorded were likely present. The donor was CMV seropositive and was included in the group of 300 or so seropositive cohort members. A peripheral blood sample was provided by each donor, and peripheral blood mononuclear cells were used for TCR beta sequencing. Genomic DNA extraction from the blood cell samples was performed with the Qiagen DNeasy Blood Extraction Kit. Measured from the cysteine to the phenylalanine, the CDR3 is 12 residues long. CDR3 DNA is the only sequence kept; it has 36 bases, read in frame from the first base. CDR1 SGHVS and CDR2 FNYEAQ were looked up in the germline V gene. Concerning this clone itself: No cognate antigen has been identified for it. There are no base qualities to consult, and no much larger clone falls within one base.

This sequence uses TRBV7-6 and TRBJ2-5; the D gene is not confidently resolved. The end of the DNA aligns better with TRBJ2-7, so the J call may be wrong. The specimen was PBMCs. The clonotype comes from a man between 60 and 75 years old in good health and CMV-seropositive. The DNA sequence follows: TGTGCCAGCAGCTCCCTTCCCTACGAGCAGTACTTC. Its translation is CASSSLPYEQYF.